The 17 T cell receptor beta chains in this list originate from one sample, sequenced in a study of spatial heterogeneity in lung cancer. General study points: In tumors, expanded intratumoral alpha and beta TCR counts tracked mutation counts.

TCRdb re-called the 5' RACE reads through MiXCR, storing one row per CDR3 protein. The profile covers about 22,000 distinct CDR3 sequences, with approximately 9.5% appearing a single time and roughly 8% taken by the ten largest. The antigens of these receptors remain unknown. Sample time point: sample taken at primary tumor resection. This specimen consisted of lung tumor tissue, obtained at surgery. The source of these receptors is a male donor with early-stage non-small cell lung cancer.

This clonotype showed up many times. This rearrangement joins TRBV2 to TRBJ1-5; D is undetermined. V was pared by 1 base and J by 0 bases, with 10 bases between. Per the germline V gene, CDR1 is SNHLY and CDR2 is FYNNEI. This CDR3 region has 16 residues. The DNA for the CDR3 is TGTGCCAGCAGTGAAGGGACGGACTATAGCAATCAGCCCCAGCATTTT. Protein sequence: CASSEGTDYSNQPQHF.

The chain has TRBV6-2 or TRBV6-3 and TRBJ1-5, with TRBD1 matching over 8 bases. The germline V gene has CDR1 MNHEY and CDR2 SVGEGT. The trim removed 6 bases at V and 4 bases at J, leaving 8 bases unmatched. The CDR3 has 15 amino acids. The CDR3 loop is CASRPGTGPNQPQHF. The DNA of the CDR3 is TGTGCCAGCAGACCCGGGACAGGCCCTAATCAGCCCCAGCATTTT.

This clonotype occurred many times. V is TRBV28 and J is TRBJ1-2; 7 positions agree with TRBD1. This CDR3 region has 14 residues. V lost 3 bases, J lost 4 bases, and 5 bases stayed unmatched. The germline CDR1 and CDR2 sequences are MDHEN and SYDVKM. The CDR3 spells CASSFLDRFYGYTF. The CDR3 DNA reads TGTGCCAGCAGTTTTTTGGACAGGTTCTATGGCTACACCTTC.

This clonotype showed up many times. The chain recombines TRBV9 with TRBJ2-5, with 12 bases that match TRBD2. Trimming took 3 bases from V and 2 from J; bases not matched to a gene: 2. The CDR3 consists of 15 residues. The V gene's germline CDR1 is SGDLS and CDR2 YYNGEE. Written as DNA, the CDR3 is TGTGCCAGCAGCGCCGGACTAGCGGGGCAAGAGACCCAGTACTTC. Amino acid sequence: CASSAGLAGQETQYF.

The rearrangement uses TRBV18 and TRBJ2-5; no clear D gene. There are 17 residues in the CDR3. Trimming removed 3 bases at V and 0 bases at J, with 17 bases between. CDR1 and CDR2 (germline): KGHSH, LQKENI. In DNA, the CDR3 is TGTGCCAGCTCACCCCAGCCTGATTTGAAGTACCAAGAGACCCAGTACTTC. Protein: CASSPQPDLKYQETQYF.

This clonotype was seen at least ten times. J is TRBJ2-7 and V is TRBV27; a possible D gene is TRBD2 (6 bases). The CDR3 is made up of 14 amino acids. V dropped 3 bases and J dropped 7 bases, with 16 bases sitting between them. Germline assignment: CDR1 MNHEY and CDR2 SMNVEV (reference sequence). This chain's CDR3 is CASSFVRDSGEQYF. CDR3 in DNA: TGTGCCAGCAGTTTCGTCAGGGACTCGGGGGAGCAGTACTTC.

The V and J genes are TRBV12-3 or TRBV12-4 and TRBJ2-1; D unclear. Trimming took off 2 bases at V and 10 bases at J, with 12 bases between the two ends. The CDR3 spans 13 residues. The CDR3 here is CASSLMEGKEQFF. DNA of the CDR3: TGTGCCAGCAGTTTAATGGAAGGAAAAGAGCAGTTCTTC.

Many counts were recorded for this clonotype. The V and J genes are TRBV20-1 and TRBJ1-1; 7 nucleotides match TRBD1. The CDR3 has 16 amino acids. The ends lost 5 bases at V and 4 bases at J; junction bases unmatched: 16. Germline V gene sequence: CDR1 DFQATT, CDR2 SNEGSKA (reference sequence). The DNA of the CDR3 is TGCAGTGCTCCCGCTATGACCACAGGGGTGGGCACTGAAGCTTTCTTT. This encodes CSAPAMTTGVGTEAFF.

This clonotype was found a few times. The V gene is TRBV12-3 or TRBV12-4, the J gene TRBJ2-4; D remains ambiguous. This CDR3 is built from 12 residues. The germline V and J ends were trimmed by 5 bases and 8 bases, with 10 bases remaining between them. The DNA for the CDR3 is TGTGCCAGCAGTGCAGCCCCAGACATTCAGTACTTC. Protein sequence: CASSAAPDIQYF.

This clonotype was counted a few times. V gene TRBV7-3 combines with J gene TRBJ2-5, with 9 bases lining up with TRBD1. The J segment lost 5 bases and the V segment lost 4 bases, leaving 5 bases of the junction unmatched. The CDR3 extends over 14 amino acids. The germline V gene encodes CDR1 SGHTA and CDR2 FQGTGA. CDR3 amino acids: CASSYGTGLETQYF. The CDR3 DNA sequence: TGTGCCAGCAGCTATGGGACAGGGTTGGAGACCCAGTACTTC.

This clonotype has at least ten counts. This chain connects TRBV6-5 to TRBJ1-5; unclear D gene. V shed 2 bases and J shed 1 base, with 6 bases lying between them. Germline V gene lookup returns CDR1 MNHEY and CDR2 SVGAGI. The CDR3 loop spans 14 amino acids. As DNA, the CDR3 is TGTGCCAGCAGTTACGGGAGAAGCAATCAGCCCCAGCATTTT. It codes for CASSYGRSNQPQHF.

In its sample, this clonotype was seen many times. The chain combines TRBV24-1 with TRBJ1-5; TRBD1 aligns across 7 bases. Germline V gene sequence: CDR1 KGHDR, CDR2 SFDVKD. CDR3 length: 14 residues. The junction had 9 bases not matched to a gene; V was cut back by 5 bases and J by 9 bases. In DNA, the CDR3 is TGTGCCACCAGTGGCCCGACAGGGTCAGGGCCCCAGCATTTT. Amino acid sequence: CATSGPTGSGPQHF.

This clonotype appeared a few times. The rearrangement uses TRBV19 and TRBJ1-4; D is unclear. The CDR3 extends over 15 amino acids. Trimming removed 7 bases at V and 0 bases at J, with 12 bases between. The germline V gene has CDR1 LNHDA and CDR2 SQIVND (reference sequence). CDR3 nucleotides: TGTGCCAGTACTCAAGGGATTACAACTAATGAAAAACTGTTTTTT. Protein: CASTQGITTNEKLFF. Using reference TRBV19 and TRBJ1-4 for the parts outside the CDR3, the full variable domain is DGGITQSPKYLFRKEGQNVTLSCEQNLNHDAMYWYRQDPGQGLRLIYYSQIVNDFQKGDIAEGYSVSREKKESFPLTVTSAQKNPTAFYLCASTQGITTNEKLFFGSGTQLSVL.

This clonotype appeared many times. V and J are TRBV5-1 and TRBJ1-1; D might be TRBD1 (5 bases). The CDR3 runs to 14 residues. V dropped 1 base and J dropped 6 bases, with 13 bases sitting between them. CDR1 and CDR2 (germline): SGHRS, YFSETQ. CDR3 amino acids: CASSLTLGTSEAFF. Here the CDR3 DNA reads TGCGCCAGCAGCTTGACGTTAGGGACTTCTGAAGCTTTCTTT.

This clonotype is medium-sized within its sample. This rearrangement joins TRBV3-1 to TRBJ1-1; D is perhaps TRBD1 (6 bases). The CDR3 is made up of 13 amino acids. Germline-derived CDR1 and CDR2 are LGHDT and YNNKEL (reference sequence). The ends were cut back, 4 bases at V and 5 bases at J, with 11 bases in the middle. CDR3 DNA sequence: TGTGCCAGCAGCCGAGTCACAGGGACTGAAGCTTTCTTT. Translation gives CASSRVTGTEAFF.

In this sample, this clonotype turned up a few times. V and J are TRBV12-2 and TRBJ2-7; TRBD1, as called in the table, went unchecked against the DNA. TRBV12-2 is tagged as a pseudogene. The length of the CDR3 is 15 residues. Here the CDR3 DNA reads TGTGCAAGTCGCTTAGTCCCGATTACCCCCTACGAGCAGTACTTC. This gives the protein CASRLVPITPYEQYF.

This clonotype was found many times. The gene calls are TRBV10-3 and TRBJ1-2, with 10 bases identical to TRBD1. The ends lost 6 bases at V and 3 bases at J; junction bases unmatched: 4. The CDR3 spans 14 residues. The germline V gene encodes CDR1 ENHRY and CDR2 SYGVKD. This CDR3 is CAIRSGTGDYGYTF. The DNA for the CDR3 is TGTGCCATCAGATCCGGGACAGGGGACTATGGCTACACCTTC.